Sequencing of this T cell receptor beta chain was carried out in a study of OX40 agonist ivuxolimab in advanced cancers. Study-wide context: Enrolled patients in dose escalation had cancers that were hepatocellular carcinoma, melanoma, renal cell or head and neck cancer. A history of anti-PD-1, anti-PD-L1 or anti-CTLA-4 therapy was acceptable, and more than 30% had some.

The CDR3 covers 15 residues. CDR1 is SGHRS and CDR2 is YFSETQ in the germline V gene. The V and J ends lost 1 base and 6 bases respectively, with 11 bases between them. Study-wide results and limits: Averaged across samples, CD8+ T cells carried more expanded clones than CD4+ did.

In regard to this clone: Its antigen is not identified.

This table comes from immunoSEQ multiplex PCR, and its TCRdb copy is limited to in-frame clones, with some not included. The sample has 65,000 to 80,000 clones, 86% seen once. V and J are TRBV5-1 and TRBJ1-6; D possibly corresponds to TRBD1 (5 bases). The sample in question was CD4+ or CD8+ T cells sorted from blood, obtained in a trial of the OX40 agonist ivuxolimab. The sequence came from an adult with an advanced solid tumor such as melanoma, head and neck, liver or kidney cancer. Here the CDR3 DNA reads TGCGCCAGCAGCTTGACAGGTGAACTTAATTCACCCCTCCACTTT. Amino acid sequence: CASSLTGELNSPLHF. The full variable domain, its missing parts supplied by reference TRBV5-1 and TRBJ1-6, is KAGVTQTPRYLIKTRGQQVTLSCSPISGHRSVSWYQQTPGQGLQFLFEYFSETQRNKGNFPGRFSGRQFSNSRSEMNVSTLELGDSALYLCASSLTGELNSPLHFGNGTRLTVT.